The 14 T cell receptor beta chains listed next were all sequenced from one sample in a study of OX40 agonist ivuxolimab in advanced cancers. Clones were read by immunoSEQ multiplex PCR, and TCRdb kept only the in-frame ones, dropping some. The sample yields 34,000 or so clones, just over 90% seen once. The starting material was CD4+ or CD8+ T cells sorted from blood, obtained in a trial of the OX40 agonist ivuxolimab. The source is an adult with an advanced solid tumor such as melanoma, head and neck, liver or kidney cancer.

There are a few counts of this clone. This chain uses TRBV27 with TRBJ2-3; D might be TRBD1 or TRBD2, each matching 5 bases. In germline, CDR1 is MNHEY, CDR2 SMNVEV (reference sequence). Trimming cost V 6 bases and J 4 bases, with 17 bases left between them. This CDR3 contains 15 residues. The CDR3 loop reads CASRPGQRSADTQYF. In DNA form, the CDR3 reads TGTGCCAGCAGACCGGGGCAGAGGAGTGCAGATACGCAGTATTTT.

This clone was picked up one time. The V gene is TRBV7-6, the J gene TRBJ2-2, with a possible D match to TRBD2 (5 bases). The germline V gene encodes CDR1 SGHVS and CDR2 FNYEAQ. Trimming cost V 4 bases and J 6 bases, with 12 bases left between them. The length of the CDR3 is 14 residues. The CDR3 DNA is TGTGCCAGCAGCTGGGAGAGCTCGGCCGGGGAGCTGTTTTTT. This translates into CASSWESSAGELFF.

This chain uses TRBV2 with TRBJ1-5; maybe TRBD1 (5 bases). This CDR3 has 15 residues. In germline, CDR1 is SNHLY, CDR2 FYNNEI. V gave up 4 bases and J gave up 8 bases, with 18 bases separating them. The CDR3 DNA reads TGTGCCAGCAGTGCGGGAGGGTCCGGAGGGGAGCCCCAGCATTTT. This codes for CASSAGGSGGEPQHF.

The CDR3, as DNA: TGTGCCAGTAGTATTTCCCAGTTCACAGGGGTGGACTATGGCTACACCTTC. Its protein product is CASSISQFTGVDYGYTF. V is TRBV19 and J is TRBJ1-2; 7 bases agree with TRBD1. Germline V CDR1 and CDR2: LNHDA, SQIVND (reference sequence). The CDR3 loop spans 17 amino acids. The trim removed 3 bases at V and 3 bases at J, leaving 13 bases unmatched.

This chain uses TRBV27 with TRBJ2-1; 7 nucleotides match TRBD2. The V segment lost 4 bases and the J segment 1 base; nucleotides outside the gene matches: 4. Germline V CDR1 and CDR2: MNHEY, SMNVEV (reference sequence). The CDR3 contains 15 residues. CDR3 sequence reads: CASSSAGWSYNEQFF. The CDR3 DNA is TGTGCCAGCAGTTCAGCGGGATGGTCCTACAATGAGCAGTTCTTC.

The CDR3 sequence is CASSYSIGPTGEQYF. The CDR3 region has the DNA TGTGCCAGCAGTTACTCGATTGGTCCCACAGGCGAGCAGTACTTC. J is TRBJ2-7 and V is TRBV6-5; TRBD1 might be the D (5 bases). V was cut by 0 bases and J by 6 bases, with 15 bases left in between. The length of the CDR3 is 15 residues. The germline CDR1 and CDR2 sequences are MNHEY and SVGAGI.

The genes are TRBV12-2 and TRBJ2-7; no DNA check was done on the table's D call, TRBD1. TRBV12-2 is classified as a pseudogene. The CDR3 contains 17 residues. CDR3 nucleotide sequence: TGTGCAAGTCGCTTAGCCAGACAGGGTTATAGGACCTACGAGCAGTACTTC. Its protein is CASRLARQGYRTYEQYF.

This clone was seen a single time. V and J are TRBV11-2 and TRBJ2-7, with 7 bases aligning to TRBD2. Trimming removed 0 bases from V and 3 bases from J; junction bases left unmatched: 14. This CDR3 is built from 18 residues. Germline CDR1 and CDR2: SGHAT and FQNNGV. In DNA form, the CDR3 reads TGTGCCAGCAGCTTAGATCAAGAATGGTTAGCGGGTGTCTACGAGCAGTACTTC. Amino acid sequence: CASSLDQEWLAGVYEQYF.

CDR3 region: CASSQTLAIYEQYF. In DNA, the CDR3 is TGCGCCAGCAGCCAAACACTAGCGATATACGAGCAGTACTTC. The genes are TRBV4-3 and TRBJ2-7; 7 bases line up with TRBD2. This CDR3 region has 14 residues. V lost 2 bases, J lost 4 bases, and 5 bases stayed unmatched. CDR1 and CDR2 from the germline V gene are LGHNA and YSLEER.

The J gene is TRBJ2-7, the V gene TRBV2, with 7 bases identical to TRBD1. The CDR3 sequence is 13 residues long. V was clipped by 6 bases and J by 5 bases; unmatched bases: 7. CDR1 SNHLY and CDR2 FYNNEI come from the germline V gene. The CDR3 reads CASRVYRGNEQYF. CDR3 coding DNA: TGTGCCAGCAGGGTCTACAGGGGCAACGAGCAGTACTTC.

This clone was seen just once. The chain has TRBV13 and TRBJ1-1; unclear D gene. CDR1 PRHDT and CDR2 FYEKMQ come from the germline V gene (reference sequence). CDR3 length: 14 amino acids. V was trimmed by 5 bases and J by 4 bases, leaving 14 bases between them. The CDR3, as DNA: TGTGCCAGCAGCCCCCCCGAGGGAGCCACTGAAGCTTTCTTT. Translating gives CASSPPEGATEAFF.

As regards this clone: One junction end disagrees with the germline gene, perhaps due to a read error. The rearrangement joins TRBV7-7 to TRBJ1-4; 9 bases fit TRBD1. The CDR3 extends over 15 amino acids. Germline loops: CDR1 SSHAT, CDR2 FNYEAQ (reference sequence). CDR3 nucleotide sequence: TGTGCTAGCAGCCCCGGACAGGGGCGGCCAGAAAAACTGTTTTTT. Residues: CASSPGQGRPEKLFF.

J is TRBJ2-2 and V is TRBV5-5; D unclear. This CDR3 has 18 amino acids. The V end was cut by 4 bases, the J end by 1 base, with 20 bases between. Looked up from germline, CDR1 is SGHKS and CDR2 is YYEKEE (reference sequence). The CDR3 DNA reads TGTGCCAGCAGCGGAACGACCGATTTAATAATGAACACCGGGGAGCTGTTTTTT. This codes for CASSGTTDLIMNTGELFF.

The chain couples TRBV27 to TRBJ1-1; 8 nucleotides line up with TRBD1. V shed 7 bases and J 2 bases; nucleotides not matched to a gene: 6. Per the germline V gene, CDR1 is MNHEY and CDR2 is SMNVEV (reference sequence). CDR3 length: 14 amino acids. CDR3: CASNAQGGNTEAFF. CDR3 nucleotide sequence: TGTGCCAGCAATGCACAGGGGGGAAACACTGAAGCTTTCTTT.